This paragraph covers one T cell receptor beta chain sequence. Antigen specificity is unknown. Profiling of TCR beta VDJ combinations and CDR3 sequences used genomic DNA as template. Via MiXCR, TCRdb re-called the reads, giving one row per CDR3 protein. The data contain some 120,000 distinct CDR3 sequences, 50% to 60% of them singletons. The data are from a study of CD8+CD57+ T cells in acquired aplastic anemia. Findings and caveats of the study: Statistical testing detected no significant gap in CD8+ Simpson's diversity between patients and controls.

The patients chosen for sequencing had shown expansion of CD8+CD57+ cells (detected by flow cytometry). This clonotype originated in a human donor with aplastic anemia. Sample: sorted CD4+, CD8+, or CD8+CD57+ T cells (not recorded which) from PBMCs.

Here the CDR3 DNA reads TGCAGTGCTTACGACAGGGCCAGAAATCAGCCCCAGCATTTT. It translates to CSAYDRARNQPQHF. This chain uses TRBV20-1 with TRBJ1-5; 7 bases fit TRBD1. The ends lost 5 bases at V and 4 bases at J; junction bases unmatched: 8. Germline values: CDR1 DFQATT, CDR2 SNEGSKA (reference sequence). The CDR3 extends over 14 amino acids.